Following are 26 T cell receptor beta chains from one sample sequenced in a study of T cells in Graves' hyperthyroidism and ophthalmopathy. Regions amplified from RNA transcripts were the TCR beta CDR3 regions. When the TCR CDR3 underwent first-round RT-PCR, the HTBI primer set was used. TCRdb processed the multiplex PCR reads anew with MiXCR; each CDR3 protein has one entry. The sample shows a few hundred thousand distinct CDR3 sequences, approximately 16% of them seen only once. Sequenced input: blood. These receptors were obtained from a woman aged 25 to 45 with Graves' ophthalmopathy.

This clonotype has a count of ten or more. The rearrangement links TRBV12-3 or TRBV12-4 to TRBJ2-5; weak D call: TRBD2 (5 bases). This CDR3 contains 13 residues. The germline V and J ends were trimmed by 5 bases and 4 bases, with 11 bases remaining between them. CDR3 region: CASSPLGRETQYF. The CDR3, as DNA: TGTGCCAGCAGTCCACTAGGACGAGAGACCCAGTACTTC.

The J gene is TRBJ2-5, the V gene TRBV2; 9 bases line up with TRBD1. The CDR3 is 15 residues long. Germline values: CDR1 SNHLY, CDR2 FYNNEI. With 6 bases clipped from V and 4 bases from J, the junction kept 9 bases outside the gene matches. CDR3 coding DNA: TGTGCCAGCAGCCTGGGGGACAGGGTATTAGAGACCCAGTACTTC. This encodes CASSLGDRVLETQYF.

This clonotype was detected many times. CDR3 DNA: TGTGCCAGCAGTTCAGGGCCCGGGAATGAGCAGTTCTTC. It codes for CASSSGPGNEQFF. The chain joins TRBV28 to TRBJ2-1; TRBD1 is a possible D gene (5 bases). The CDR3 extends over 13 amino acids. The germline gives CDR1 MDHEN, CDR2 SYDVKM. V lost 4 bases and J 7 bases, leaving 11 bases between the germline ends.

Many counts were recorded for this clonotype. V usage is TRBV11-2 and J usage is TRBJ2-2; 7 positions agree with TRBD1. Germline trimming cut 5 bases from V and 1 base from J; bases unmatched to any gene: 4. The germline V gene encodes CDR1 SGHAT and CDR2 FQNNGV. The CDR3 extends over 15 amino acids. CDR3 bases: TGTGCCAGCAGCCAGGACAGGTTGAACACCGGGGAGCTGTTTTTT. Its translation: CASSQDRLNTGELFF.

The chain combines TRBV7-9 with TRBJ1-2, with 10 bases lining up with TRBD1. V gave up 5 bases and J gave up 4 bases; unmatched junction bases: 10. Germline-derived CDR1 and CDR2 are SEHNR and FQNEAQ (reference sequence). This CDR3 is built from 16 residues. The CDR3, as DNA: TGTGCCAGCAGCCTCGACAGGGGGCGCCCGGGCTATGGCTACACCTTC. Translation: CASSLDRGRPGYGYTF.

The J gene is TRBJ2-7, the V gene TRBV29-1; D is tentatively TRBD1 or TRBD2 (6 bases each). The V and J ends lost 7 bases and 2 bases respectively, with 15 bases between them. Germline CDR1 and CDR2: SQVTM and ANQGSEA. The CDR3 is 13 residues long. The CDR3 reads CSAPLRGAYEQYF. DNA of the CDR3: TGCAGCGCCCCCCTGAGGGGGGCCTACGAGCAGTACTTC.

The chain joins TRBV6-2 or TRBV6-3 to TRBJ2-1; 8 nucleotides match TRBD2. Losses at the gene ends were 6 bases for V and 3 bases for J; bases not matched to a gene: 10. Germline CDR1 is MNHEY and CDR2 is SVGEGT. The CDR3 is made up of 16 amino acids. The CDR3 DNA reads TGTGCCAGCAGCAACGGAGCGGGAGCCGGCTACAATGAGCAGTTCTTC. Translating it yields CASSNGAGAGYNEQFF.

This clonotype was recorded many times. CDR3 bases: TGTGCCAGCAAGGACGGGGGGACATTTTCCTACGAGCAGTACTTC. Translation: CASKDGGTFSYEQYF. The chain joins TRBV28 to TRBJ2-7, with a weak D call TRBD2 (7 bases). V was shortened by 7 bases and J by 1 base, with 17 bases between the two germline ends. The CDR3 consists of 15 residues. Germline CDR1 and CDR2: MDHEN and SYDVKM.

This clonotype occurred a few times. This chain connects TRBV10-3 to TRBJ2-4; D is possibly TRBD1 (5 bases). Germline V lookup: CDR1 ENHRY, CDR2 SYGVKD. The CDR3 covers 14 residues. The V and J ends lost 2 bases and 8 bases respectively, with 13 bases between them. The CDR3 reads CAISEDQGGDIQYF. The CDR3 DNA reads as TGTGCCATCAGTGAGGATCAGGGTGGGGACATTCAGTACTTC.

The chain joins TRBV4-3 to TRBJ1-1, with D tentatively TRBD1 (5 bases). This CDR3 contains 15 residues. CDR1 and CDR2 (germline): LGHNA, YSLEER. V lost 0 bases and J 4 bases, leaving 12 bases between the germline ends. The CDR3: CASSQELGPGTEAFF. The CDR3 nucleotides read TGCGCCAGCAGCCAAGAACTGGGACCTGGCACTGAAGCTTTCTTT.

This clonotype has a count of ten or more. The chain joins TRBV7-2 to TRBJ2-1; 7 bases match TRBD2. Germline loops: CDR1 SGHTA, CDR2 FQGNSA. The CDR3 runs 14 residues. The J segment lost 5 bases and the V segment lost 2 bases, leaving 3 bases of the junction unmatched. This chain's CDR3 is CASSLSGGHNEQFF. The CDR3 DNA follows: TGTGCCAGCAGCTTATCGGGGGGTCACAATGAGCAGTTCTTC.

This clonotype occurred a few times. Just one base apart from a much larger clone, this may be a read error. This rearrangement joins TRBV5-1 to TRBJ1-1; D remains ambiguous. Germline CDR1 SGHRS, CDR2 YFSETQ. The CDR3 has 13 amino acids. CDR3 coding DNA: TGCGCCGGCAGCTCCTCCGGTAGGACTGAAGCTTTCTTT. Protein sequence: CAGSSSGRTEAFF.

The chain carries TRBV20-1 and TRBJ1-3; no firm D call. The V end was cut by 6 bases, the J end by 0 bases, with 9 bases between. CDR3 length equals 13 residues. Per the germline V gene, CDR1 is DFQATT and CDR2 is SNEGSKA (reference sequence). CDR3 nucleotides: TGCAGTGCCGCGAAGGGCTCTGGAAACACCATATATTTT. Translation gives CSAAKGSGNTIYF.

This clonotype has at least ten counts. The chain carries TRBV6-2 or TRBV6-3 and TRBJ1-2; D is perhaps TRBD1 (6 bases). The V gene lost 0 bases and the J gene lost 4 bases, with 21 bases spanning the gap. The CDR3 consists of 18 residues. Looked up from germline, CDR1 is MNHEY and CDR2 is SVGEGT. For the CDR3, the DNA is TGTGCCAGCAGTTACTCAAGTTCCCTTGGACAGCTTATCTATGGCTACACCTTC. This translates into CASSYSSSLGQLIYGYTF.

The rearrangement links TRBV19 to TRBJ1-2; possibly TRBD1 for D (5 bases). V gave up 10 bases and J gave up 7 bases, with 13 bases separating them. The CDR3 runs to 11 residues. Germline CDR1 reads LNHDA; CDR2 reads SQIVND (reference sequence). This chain's CDR3 is CATRQSTGYTF. In nucleotides, the CDR3 is TGTGCCACCAGACAGTCAACTGGCTACACCTTC.

This clonotype was recorded a few times. The chain combines TRBV9 with TRBJ2-3, with 7 bases that match TRBD1. The CDR3 extends over 14 amino acids. The germline V gene has CDR1 SGDLS and CDR2 YYNGEE. J gave up 4 bases and V 1 base, and 3 bases lay outside the gene matches. Written as DNA, the CDR3 is TGTGCCAGCAGCGTACTAGGGGGCGCAGATACGCAGTATTTT. It translates to CASSVLGGADTQYF.

This clonotype has a count of ten or more. V and J are TRBV11-2 and TRBJ1-2; D unresolved. CDR3 size: 14 residues. Germline lookup yields CDR1 SGHAT and CDR2 FQNNGV. V was clipped by 3 bases and J by 5 bases, with 13 bases between them. In nucleotides, the CDR3 is TGTGCCAGCAGCTTCGGCGGGGTCGATTATGGCTACACCTTC. It codes for CASSFGGVDYGYTF.

The table lists this clonotype with many counts. This chain connects TRBV6-6 to TRBJ2-7, with 9 bases fitting TRBD1. Losses at the gene ends were 4 bases for V and 0 bases for J; bases not matched to a gene: 13. Germline V gives CDR1 MNHNY, CDR2 SVGAGI (reference sequence). This CDR3 comprises 18 residues. The CDR3 DNA reads TGTGCCAGCAGTTGGGCCCGGGACAGGGCCGGGAACTCCTACGAGCAGTACTTC. It translates to CASSWARDRAGNSYEQYF.

This clonotype showed up many times. The V and J genes are TRBV28 and TRBJ2-7; the D call may be TRBD1 or TRBD2 (6 bases each). CDR1 and CDR2 (germline): MDHEN, SYDVKM. The CDR3 is 13 amino acids. The V gene lost 6 bases and the J gene lost 5 bases, with 14 bases spanning the gap. CDR3 DNA: TGTGCCAGCAGGCTGACAGGCGGGAACGAGCAGTACTTC. Translating it yields CASRLTGGNEQYF.

The rearrangement joins TRBV28 to TRBJ2-6, with 10 bases identical to TRBD1. CDR1 and CDR2 (germline): MDHEN, SYDVKM. This CDR3 comprises 17 residues. The J segment lost 0 bases and the V segment lost 10 bases, leaving 9 bases of the junction unmatched. CDR3 nucleotides: TGTGCCATACGGGGGGGGACAGGGGACTCTGGGGCCAACGTCCTGACTTTC. Translated: CAIRGGTGDSGANVLTF. Filled out from reference TRBV28 and TRBJ2-6, the complete variable domain reads DVKVTQSSRYLVKRTGEKVFLECVQDMDHENMFWYRQDPGLGLRLIYFSYDVKMKEKGDIPEGYSVSREKKERFSLILESASTNQTSMYLCAIRGGTGDSGANVLTFGAGSRLTVL.

This clonotype has only a few counts. V and J are TRBV28 and TRBJ2-5, with a weak D call TRBD2 (6 bases). V gave up 4 bases and J gave up 5 bases, with 17 bases separating them. In germline, CDR1 is MDHEN, CDR2 SYDVKM. The CDR3 extends over 15 amino acids. The CDR3 DNA reads as TGTGCCAGCAGTTCGTCGACCGCCGGAGGGGAGACCCAGTACTTC. Translating gives CASSSSTAGGETQYF.

This clonotype came up once. Just one base apart from a much larger clone, this may be a read error. This rearrangement joins TRBV7-9 to TRBJ2-5; 9 bases line up with TRBD1. The germline CDR1 and CDR2 sequences are SEHNR and FQNEAQ (reference sequence). The CDR3 consists of 16 residues. In DNA, the CDR3 is TGTGCCGGCAGCCAAATTACCGGGACAGGGAAAGAGACCCAGTACTTC. Protein: CAGSQITGTGKETQYF.

The rearrangement joins TRBV27 to TRBJ2-1; TRBD2 agrees at 7 bases. Trimming cost V 4 bases and J 2 bases; bases outside gene matches: 5. Germline V gives CDR1 MNHEY, CDR2 SMNVEV (reference sequence). The CDR3 totals 15 residues. CDR3 amino acids: CASSYGRVPYNEQFF. The CDR3 DNA is TGTGCCAGCAGTTATGGGAGGGTTCCCTACAATGAGCAGTTCTTC.

The table lists this clonotype with many counts. The chain joins TRBV11-2 to TRBJ2-3; 13 bases map to TRBD2. The CDR3 contains 17 residues. Germline CDR1 SGHAT, CDR2 FQNNGV. V shed 3 bases and J 2 bases; nucleotides not matched to a gene: 5. The CDR3 sequence is CASSFDGTSGNTDTQYF. The DNA for the CDR3 is TGTGCCAGCAGCTTCGACGGGACTAGCGGGAACACAGATACGCAGTATTTT.

To note about this clonotype: This clone may be a read error of a much larger clone one base away. The V call is TRBV6-2 or TRBV6-3, the J call TRBJ2-3; 14 bases are a match to TRBD2. The CDR3 is 18 residues long. Trimming cost V 0 bases and J 3 bases; bases outside gene matches: 5. Germline V lookup: CDR1 MNHEY, CDR2 SVGEGT. DNA of the CDR3: TGTGCCAGCAGTTACTCGACCGGGACTAGCGGGAGAACAGATACGCAGTATTTT. It encodes CASSYSTGTSGRTDTQYF.

The genes are TRBV20-1 and TRBJ2-3; 16 positions match TRBD2. CDR3 size: 17 residues. Germline V gene lookup returns CDR1 DFQATT and CDR2 SNEGSKA (reference sequence). V trimming: 3 bases; J trimming: 3 bases; junction bases outside the gene matches: 6. The CDR3 DNA is TGCAGTGCTAGGGGGACTAGCGGGAGGGCCTTGACAGATACGCAGTATTTT. This encodes CSARGTSGRALTDTQYF.